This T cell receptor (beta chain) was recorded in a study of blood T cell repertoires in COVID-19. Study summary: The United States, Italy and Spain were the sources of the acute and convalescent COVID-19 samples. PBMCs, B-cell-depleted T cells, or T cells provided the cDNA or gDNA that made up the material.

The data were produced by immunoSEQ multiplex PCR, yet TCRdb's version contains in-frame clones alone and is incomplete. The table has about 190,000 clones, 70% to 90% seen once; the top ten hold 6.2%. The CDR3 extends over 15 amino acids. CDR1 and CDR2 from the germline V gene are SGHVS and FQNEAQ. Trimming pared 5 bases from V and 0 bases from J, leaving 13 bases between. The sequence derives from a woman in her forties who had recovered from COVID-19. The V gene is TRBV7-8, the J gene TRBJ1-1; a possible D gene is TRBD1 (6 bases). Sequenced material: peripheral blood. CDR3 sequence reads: CASSAQGTLNTEAFF. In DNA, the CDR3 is TGTGCCAGCAGCGCCCAGGGGACCCTGAACACTGAAGCTTTCTTT. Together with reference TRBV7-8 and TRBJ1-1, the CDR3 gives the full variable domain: GAGVSQSPRYKVAKRGQDVALRCDPISGHVSLFWYQQALGQGPEFLTYFQNEAQLDKSGLPSDRFFAERPEGSVSTLKIQRTQQEDSAVYLCASSAQGTLNTEAFFGQGTRLTVV.